The 20 T cell receptor beta chains listed next were all sequenced from one sample in a study of cytomegalovirus exposure and HLA in healthy donors. PCR primers comprised 60 Vbeta and 13 Jbeta primers. Assay used: immunoSEQ multiplex PCR; TCRdb lists only in-frame clones, some missing. The sample yields some 150,000 clones, roughly 73% seen once. Sequenced sample: PBMCs. These receptors originate from a female donor in good health and CMV-seronegative.

This clone was seen once. V and J are TRBV9 and TRBJ2-1, with D unresolved. Between the trimmed V and J ends, which lost 0 bases and 7 bases, there was a span of 14 bases. The CDR3 runs 15 residues. Per germline, CDR1 SGDLS and CDR2 YYNGEE. CDR3 nucleotide sequence: TGTGCCAGCAGCGTAGAGGTAGGAGCCTGGAATGAGCAGTTCTTC. It encodes CASSVEVGAWNEQFF.

CDR3 sequence: CSVEIRAGDEKLFF. CDR3 DNA sequence: TGCAGCGTTGAGATTAGGGCAGGGGATGAAAAACTGTTTTTT. V gene TRBV29-1 combines with J gene TRBJ1-4; possibly TRBD1 for D (6 bases). V was shortened by 3 bases and J by 6 bases, with 14 bases between the two germline ends. CDR1 is SQVTM and CDR2 is ANQGSEA in the germline V gene. The CDR3 length is 14 residues.

The chain carries TRBV10-3 and TRBJ1-2; a possible D gene is TRBD1 (6 bases). V lost 3 bases, J lost 5 bases, and 10 bases lay in between. The CDR3 sequence is 13 residues long. The germline V gene has CDR1 ENHRY and CDR2 SYGVKD. In DNA form, the CDR3 reads TGTGCCATCAGTGAAGGGACACCTTATGGCTACACCTTC. Protein product: CAISEGTPYGYTF.

The CDR3 protein is CASSYHLDRNTGELFF. The CDR3 DNA sequence: TGCGCCAGCAGCTACCATTTAGACAGGAACACCGGGGAGCTGTTTTTT. The rearrangement links TRBV5-1 to TRBJ2-2, with D possibly being TRBD1 (5 bases). Trimming took off 3 bases at V and 1 base at J, with 13 bases between the two ends. The germline V gene encodes CDR1 SGHRS and CDR2 YFSETQ. CDR3 length: 16 amino acids.

On this clone itself: Germline is not matched at one junction end, which may reflect a read error. This sample includes further DNA sequences coding for the same CDR3. The V and J genes are TRBV4-1 and TRBJ1-6; no clear D. From germline, CDR1 is MGHRA and CDR2 YSYEKL. The CDR3 has 16 amino acids. Written as DNA, the CDR3 is TGCGCCAGCAGCGAGACATCCAGCTCCTATAATTCCCCCCTCCACTTT. Translation: CASSETSSSYNSPLHF.

The gene calls are TRBV28 and TRBJ1-5, with D perhaps matching TRBD1 (6 bases). CDR1 is MDHEN, CDR2 SYDVKM, per germline. V was trimmed by 8 bases and J by 6 bases, leaving 14 bases between them. There are 13 residues in the CDR3. The CDR3 sequence: CASEGGWVQPQHF. The CDR3, as DNA: TGTGCCAGCGAGGGGGGGTGGGTTCAGCCCCAGCATTTT.

The chain carries TRBV27 and TRBJ2-5; TRBD1 matches at 12 bases. After removal of 3 bases from V and 5 bases from J, the junction contained 7 bases not matched to a gene. Germline values: CDR1 MNHEY, CDR2 SMNVEV (reference sequence). The CDR3 covers 16 residues. The CDR3 bases are TGTGCCAGCAGTTTCGCCGGGACAGGGGGCGGGGAGACCCAGTACTTC. Its translation: CASSFAGTGGGETQYF.

The chain uses TRBV5-1 and TRBJ2-4; the match to TRBD2 covers 8 bases. Germline CDR1 and CDR2: SGHRS and YFSETQ. This CDR3 is 19 amino acids long. V shed 1 base and J 0 bases; nucleotides not matched to a gene: 12. In DNA, the CDR3 is TGCGCCAGCAGCTTGTGGAGTAGCGGGAACCCCCTAGCCAAAAACATTCAGTACTTC. Translating gives CASSLWSSGNPLAKNIQYF.

V and J are TRBV5-1 and TRBJ2-3, with TRBD2 identical over 7 bases. Germline-derived CDR1 and CDR2 are SGHRS and YFSETQ. V lost 0 bases to trimming and J lost 2 bases; unmatched junction nucleotides: 3. The CDR3 contains 15 residues. CDR3 in amino acids: CASSLAGGLTDTQYF. CDR3 in DNA: TGCGCCAGCAGCTTGGCGGGAGGACTCACAGATACGCAGTATTTT.

J is TRBJ2-1 and V is TRBV19; TRBD2 matches at 13 bases. V dropped 10 bases and J dropped 9; count of bases not matched to a gene: 6. The CDR3 length is 13 residues. Germline V gene data show CDR1 as LNHDA and CDR2 as SQIVND (reference sequence). The CDR3 nucleotides are TGTGCCATCCGGACTAGCGGGAGAGGTGAGCAGTTCTTC. This encodes CAIRTSGRGEQFF.

V gene TRBV9 combines with J gene TRBJ2-7, with D maybe TRBD2 (6 bases). V lost 4 bases to trimming and J lost 2 bases, with 16 bases between them. The CDR3 contains 15 residues. CDR1 and CDR2 from the germline V gene are SGDLS and YYNGEE. The chain's CDR3 is CASSPTGESPYEQYF. CDR3 DNA sequence: TGTGCCAGCAGCCCGACGGGGGAAAGCCCCTACGAGCAGTACTTC.

V and J are TRBV5-4 and TRBJ2-3; 8 bases are shared with TRBD1. Germline CDR1 reads SGHNT; CDR2 reads YYREEE (reference sequence). This CDR3 has 15 residues. V lost 4 bases and J lost 4; bases outside the gene matches: 8. Here the CDR3 DNA reads TGTGCCAGCAGCCGAGGACAGGGTAGGGCAGATACGCAGTATTTT. This codes for CASSRGQGRADTQYF.

The chain links TRBV5-1 to TRBJ1-1, with a weak D call TRBD1 (6 bases). This CDR3 comprises 14 residues. From germline, CDR1 is SGHRS and CDR2 YFSETQ. With 4 bases removed from V and 4 bases from J, the gap between germline ends came to 14 bases. The CDR3 reads CASSGETGLTEAFF. The CDR3 region has the DNA TGCGCCAGCAGCGGGGAAACAGGGCTCACTGAAGCTTTCTTT.

Worth noting for this clone: A junction end diverges from the germline sequence, so it may reflect a read error. Other DNA sequences in the same sample also yield this CDR3. The chain joins TRBV9 to TRBJ1-1; TRBD1 matches 7 bases. The CDR3 length is 14 residues. Germline V gives CDR1 SGDLS, CDR2 YYNGEE. CDR3 amino acids: CASSRTGLNTEAFF. The DNA of the CDR3 is TGTGCCAGCAGCCGGACAGGTCTAAACACTGAAGCTTTCTTC.

The chain recombines TRBV29-1 with TRBJ2-1; 7 bases align to TRBD2. Germline loops: CDR1 SQVTM, CDR2 ANQGSEA. The CDR3 contains 14 residues. The trim removed 8 bases at V and 4 bases at J, leaving 11 bases unmatched. The DNA of the CDR3 is TGCAGCTGCCCGAGGGGAGGGCCTTACAATGAGCAGTTCTTC. Protein product: CSCPRGGPYNEQFF.

In its sample, this clone was seen once. The chain joins TRBV13 to TRBJ1-6, with 9 bases fitting TRBD1. Germline CDR1 reads PRHDT; CDR2 reads FYEKMQ (reference sequence). V was pared by 1 base and J by 16 bases, with 2 bases of the junction left unmatched. The CDR3 runs to 12 residues. The CDR3 DNA reads TGTGCCAGCAGCTTAGACAGGGGGCCTCTCCACTTT. This gives the protein CASSLDRGPLHF.

The chain couples TRBV2 to TRBJ1-2; tentative D call: TRBD1 (5 bases). This CDR3 has 13 amino acids. The V end was cut by 4 bases, the J end by 2 bases, with 8 bases between. From germline, CDR1 is SNHLY and CDR2 FYNNEI. CDR3 sequence (DNA): TGTGCCAGCAGTGTGACAGTAAACTATGGCTACACCTTC. This translates into CASSVTVNYGYTF.

About this clone: The junction differs from germline at one of its ends, possibly a read error. The DNA of the CDR3 is TGTGCCAGCAGTTCCACAGGGGTGCGTTCCTTC. As protein: CASSSTGVRSF. V is TRBV11-2 and J is TRBJ1-2; 7 bases line up with TRBD1. Looked up from germline, CDR1 is SGHAT and CDR2 is FQNNGV. The CDR3 consists of 11 residues.

This clone has just a few counts. This sequence joins TRBV30 and TRBJ2-7; possibly TRBD1 for D (6 bases). The germline V gene encodes CDR1 GTSNPN and CDR2 SVGIG (reference sequence). The CDR3 consists of 14 residues. V lost 4 bases to trimming and J lost 2 bases, with 15 bases between them. The CDR3 spells CAWTGDRKAYEQYF. The DNA for the CDR3 is TGTGCCTGGACGGGTGACAGGAAAGCCTACGAGCAGTACTTC. The full variable domain, completed using reference TRBV30 and TRBJ2-7, is SQTIHQWPATLVQPVGSPLSLECTVEGTSNPNLYWYRQAAGRGLQLLFYSVGIGQISSEVPQNLSASRPQDRQFILSSKKLLLSDSGFYLCAWTGDRKAYEQYFGPGTRLTVT.

The chain links TRBV5-1 to TRBJ2-3, with 8 bases matching TRBD2. CDR3 length: 15 amino acids. V was clipped by 1 base and J by 5 bases; unmatched bases: 6. CDR1 and CDR2 (germline): SGHRS, YFSETQ. CDR3 residues: CASSLYDGGGDTQYF. In DNA, the CDR3 is TGCGCCAGCAGCTTGTATGACGGGGGGGGAGATACGCAGTATTTT. Filled out from reference TRBV5-1 and TRBJ2-3, the complete variable domain reads KAGVTQTPRYLIKTRGQQVTLSCSPISGHRSVSWYQQTPGQGLQFLFEYFSETQRNKGNFPGRFSGRQFSNSRSEMNVSTLELGDSALYLCASSLYDGGGDTQYFGPGTRLTVL.